The 29 T cell receptor beta chains presented below share a single source sample, sequenced in a study of pediatric ulcerative colitis. Measured with immunoSEQ multiplex PCR; TCRdb has only the in-frame clones, and not every one. The sample yields about 64,000 clones, 70% to 85% seen once. Specimen: blood. Receptors were obtained from a boy aged 5-17 years with moderate ulcerative colitis.

V is TRBV30 and J is TRBJ1-5; D possibly corresponds to TRBD1 (5 bases). Germline CDR1 is GTSNPN and CDR2 is SVGIG (reference sequence). Trimming shortened V by 4 bases and J by 2 bases, and 12 bases separated the two germline ends. The CDR3 length is 14 residues. The DNA of the CDR3 is TGTGCCTGGACCTTCGGAGGGGGCAATCAGCCCCAGCATTTT. It translates to CAWTFGGGNQPQHF.

The sample holds a few counts of this clone. The chain recombines TRBV2 with TRBJ1-2; D gene ambiguous. Germline CDR1 SNHLY, CDR2 FYNNEI. The CDR3 extends over 15 amino acids. V lost 2 bases, J lost 2 bases, and 12 bases lay in between. The CDR3 loop is CASSERVSGNYGYTF. The CDR3, as DNA: TGTGCCAGCAGTGAACGGGTCTCTGGCAACTATGGCTACACCTTC.

This clone is a singleton in its sample. This rearrangement joins TRBV18 to TRBJ1-4; 7 nucleotides line up with TRBD1. This CDR3 spans 16 amino acids. Unmatched junction bases numbered 9, after V lost 1 base and J lost 7 bases. Germline V lookup: CDR1 KGHSH, CDR2 LQKENI. The CDR3 reads CASSPRDRVRGEKLFF. CDR3 bases: TGTGCCAGCTCACCACGAGACAGGGTACGTGGTGAAAAACTGTTTTTT.

The chain recombines TRBV7-9 with TRBJ2-1; the D gene is possibly TRBD2 (5 bases). Germline values: CDR1 SEHNR, CDR2 FQNEAQ (reference sequence). This CDR3 region has 16 residues. Deletions cut 5 bases from V and 7 bases from J, with 21 bases between. The CDR3 nucleotides are TGTGCCAGCAGCATCGAACCGGGCCTAGGCGGGAATGAGCAGTTCTTC. Its translation: CASSIEPGLGGNEQFF. Full variable domain (missing parts from reference TRBV7-9 and TRBJ2-1): DTGVSQNPRHKITKRGQNVTFRCDPISEHNRLYWYRQTLGQGPEFLTYFQNEAQLEKSRLLSDRFSAERPKGSFSTLEIQRTEQGDSAMYLCASSIEPGLGGNEQFFGPGTRLTVL.

This clone was detected a few times. This chain connects TRBV27 to TRBJ1-1; D is undetermined. V lost 5 bases to trimming and J lost 4 bases, with 17 bases between them. This CDR3 contains 15 residues. CDR1 is MNHEY and CDR2 is SMNVEV in the germline V gene (reference sequence). CDR3 in amino acids: CASSPQSAWGTEAFF. The CDR3 nucleotides are TGTGCCAGCAGTCCGCAGTCCGCCTGGGGCACTGAAGCTTTCTTT.

V gene TRBV13 combines with J gene TRBJ2-7; tentative D call: TRBD2 (6 bases). The CDR3 sequence is 15 residues long. Trimming stripped 3 bases from V and 4 bases from J, with 16 bases between. In germline, CDR1 is PRHDT, CDR2 FYEKMQ (reference sequence). The CDR3, as DNA: TGTGCCAGCAGCTTGGGCCGGGACTCAAGATACGAGCAGTACTTC. Protein: CASSLGRDSRYEQYF.

The genes are TRBV11-1 and TRBJ1-1; tentatively, D is TRBD1 (5 bases). Between the trimmed V and J ends, which lost 5 bases and 10 bases, there was a span of 17 bases. This CDR3 has 13 amino acids. Looked up from germline, CDR1 is SGHAT and CDR2 is FQDESV (reference sequence). In nucleotides, the CDR3 is TGTGCCAGCAGCCTCGGGACCGCCCCCGGAGCTTTCTTT. This translates into CASSLGTAPGAFF. The variable domain in full, with the rest retrieved from reference TRBV11-1 and TRBJ1-1, is EAEVAQSPRYKITEKSQAVAFWCDPISGHATLYWYRQILGQGPELLVQFQDESVVDDSQLPKDRFSAERLKGVDSTLKIQPAELGDSAMYLCASSLGTAPGAFFGQGTRLTVV.

The rearrangement links TRBV9 to TRBJ2-2, with 8 bases identical to TRBD2. CDR3 size: 17 residues. Germline CDR1 and CDR2: SGDLS and YYNGEE. V was clipped by 3 bases and J by 4 bases; unmatched bases: 11. This CDR3 is CASSADLGLASTGELFF. The CDR3 DNA sequence: TGTGCCAGCAGCGCCGACTTAGGACTAGCTAGCACCGGGGAGCTGTTTTTT. Drawing the rest from reference TRBV9 and TRBJ2-2, the complete variable domain is DSGVTQTPKHLITATGQRVTLRCSPRSGDLSVYWYQQSLDQGLQFLIQYYNGEERAKGNILERFSAQQFPDLHSELNLSSLELGDSALYFCASSADLGLASTGELFFGEGSRLTVL.

The chain employs TRBV29-1 and TRBJ2-7; D may match TRBD1 or TRBD2 (5 bases each). CDR1 is SQVTM, CDR2 ANQGSEA, per germline. The CDR3 totals 12 residues. V lost 5 bases and J lost 3, with 11 bases in between. CDR3 sequence reads: CSVRGAIYEQYF. CDR3 bases: TGCAGCGTTCGAGGGGCGATCTACGAGCAGTACTTC.

In this sample, this clone turned up a few times. The chain combines TRBV14 with TRBJ2-7; D may be TRBD1 (6 bases). The germline gives CDR1 SGHDN, CDR2 FVKESK. The CDR3 consists of 18 residues. V shed 4 bases and J shed 1 base, with 23 bases lying between them. The DNA of the CDR3 is TGTGCCAGCAGCCCAAGTGTGCTCTCCGGGACACCATCCTACGAGCAGTACTTC. It translates to CASSPSVLSGTPSYEQYF. Filled out from reference TRBV14 and TRBJ2-7, the complete variable domain reads EAGVTQFPSHSVIEKGQTVTLRCDPISGHDNLYWYRRVMGKEIKFLLHFVKESKQDESGMPNNRFLAERTGGTYSTLKVQPAELEDSGVYFCASSPSVLSGTPSYEQYFGPGTRLTVT.

The chain is built from TRBV27 and TRBJ2-7; 9 bases are a match to TRBD1. The ends lost 5 bases at V and 2 bases at J; junction bases unmatched: 10. Germline V gene sequence: CDR1 MNHEY, CDR2 SMNVEV (reference sequence). The CDR3 extends over 16 amino acids. CDR3: CASSKRTGDRAYEQYF. CDR3 nucleotides: TGTGCCAGCAGTAAACGGACAGGGGATCGCGCCTACGAGCAGTACTTC.

This clone came up once. The J gene is TRBJ2-7, the V gene TRBV2, with TRBD1 as a possible D gene (6 bases). Trimming shortened V by 6 bases and J by 2 bases, and 20 bases separated the two germline ends. Per the germline V gene, CDR1 is SNHLY and CDR2 is FYNNEI. The CDR3 spans 16 residues. The CDR3 sequence is CASRDRVLTETYEQYF. CDR3 in DNA: TGTGCCAGCAGGGACAGAGTTTTGACCGAAACCTACGAGCAGTACTTC.

V gene TRBV7-9 combines with J gene TRBJ2-3, with 8 bases that match TRBD2. CDR1 and CDR2 (germline): SEHNR, FQNEAQ (reference sequence). The V gene end was trimmed by 11 bases and the J gene end by 2 bases; junction bases not matched to a gene: 9. The CDR3 spans 14 residues. CDR3 DNA: TGTGCCGGTTGGACGGGGGGGCTCACAGATACGCAGTATTTT. Its protein product is CAGWTGGLTDTQYF.

The chain combines TRBV27 with TRBJ2-3; TRBD1 agrees at 7 bases. Trimming took 7 bases from V and 2 from J; bases not matched to a gene: 9. This CDR3 has 15 amino acids. The germline V gene has CDR1 MNHEY and CDR2 SMNVEV (reference sequence). CDR3 bases: TGTGCCAGCACCCTTGATACAGGGGCCACAGATACGCAGTATTTT. Translated: CASTLDTGATDTQYF.

The chain uses TRBV7-9 and TRBJ1-1; a possible D gene is TRBD1 (5 bases). This CDR3 is 15 amino acids long. V lost 2 bases and J lost 2, with 12 bases in between. The germline CDR1 and CDR2 sequences are SEHNR and FQNEAQ (reference sequence). The CDR3 is CASSLRTGLNTEAFF. The CDR3 DNA reads as TGTGCCAGCAGCTTACGTACAGGCCTAAACACTGAAGCTTTCTTT.

The gene calls are TRBV28 and TRBJ1-1; D gene unclear. Germline assignment: CDR1 MDHEN and CDR2 SYDVKM. V lost 4 bases and J 0 bases, leaving 12 bases between the germline ends. There are 15 residues in the CDR3. The CDR3 is CASSSPASLNTEAFF. The DNA for the CDR3 is TGTGCCAGCAGTTCCCCTGCTTCTCTGAACACTGAAGCTTTCTTT. The entire variable domain, with the rest obtained from reference TRBV28 and TRBJ1-1, is as follows: DVKVTQSSRYLVKRTGEKVFLECVQDMDHENMFWYRQDPGLGLRLIYFSYDVKMKEKGDIPEGYSVSREKKERFSLILESASTNQTSMYLCASSSPASLNTEAFFGQGTRLTVV.

Written as DNA, the CDR3 is TGTGCCAGCAGCTTGAGATTAGTAAAGGGGCAGTACTTC. Its protein is CASSLRLVKGQYF. This chain connects TRBV13 to TRBJ2-7; D not resolved. The CDR3 has 13 residues. Germline assignment: CDR1 PRHDT and CDR2 FYEKMQ (reference sequence). Trimming cost V 3 bases and J 9 bases, with 15 bases left between them.

The V and J genes are TRBV6-1 and TRBJ1-6; the match to TRBD1 covers 7 bases. The CDR3 loop spans 16 amino acids. With V trimmed by 4 bases and J by 0 bases, 3 bases remained unmatched. Germline V gene sequence: CDR1 MNHNS, CDR2 SASEGT. CDR3 in DNA: TGTGCCAGCAGTGCGAGGGGGCCCTCCTATAATTCACCCCTCCACTTT. Its translation is CASSARGPSYNSPLHF.

This chain uses TRBV28 with TRBJ2-7; D may be TRBD2 (7 bases). The CDR3 spans 16 residues. Germline V gives CDR1 MDHEN, CDR2 SYDVKM. The V end was cut by 5 bases, the J end by 3 bases, with 20 bases between. The CDR3 nucleotides read TGTGCCAGCAGTCGAGGCAAAGGGGGGGGCCGCTACGAGCAGTACTTC. The encoded protein is CASSRGKGGGRYEQYF.

The chain's CDR3 is CASSRLAGGTSTDTQYF. DNA of the CDR3: TGTGCCAGCAGTCGACTAGCGGGGGGAACTAGCACAGATACGCAGTATTTT. V and J are TRBV6-4 and TRBJ2-3, with 13 nucleotides matching TRBD2. With 5 bases clipped from V and 0 bases from J, the junction kept 5 bases outside the gene matches. This CDR3 has 17 residues. Germline CDR1 reads MRHNA; CDR2 reads SNTAGT.

The CDR3 DNA sequence: TGTGCCAGCAGTGAATATCAGAAGCGGGGGAGCTCCTACGAGCAGTACTTC. Encoded protein: CASSEYQKRGSSYEQYF. The genes are TRBV25-1 and TRBJ2-7; the match to TRBD2 covers 8 bases. Germline CDR1 and CDR2: MGHDK and SYGVNS. After removal of 0 bases from V and 0 bases from J, the junction contained 7 bases not matched to a gene. This CDR3 is built from 17 residues.

This chain joins TRBV27 and TRBJ2-7, with D hard to call. V dropped 1 base and J dropped 7 bases, with 14 bases sitting between them. The CDR3 runs 14 residues. Germline lookup yields CDR1 MNHEY and CDR2 SMNVEV (reference sequence). The CDR3 DNA sequence: TGTGCCAGCAGTTTATTAGGAGCTTGGGAAGAGCAGTACTTC. Residues: CASSLLGAWEEQYF.

This chain links TRBV5-4 with TRBJ2-7; D is perhaps TRBD1 (6 bases). Germline V CDR1 and CDR2: SGHNT, YYREEE (reference sequence). The CDR3 has 15 residues. Trimming cost V 2 bases and J 7 bases, with 19 bases left between them. CDR3 residues: CASSFTDPGVREQYF. CDR3 DNA sequence: TGTGCCAGCAGCTTTACGGACCCAGGGGTAAGAGAGCAGTACTTC.

This clone was observed a few times. The CDR3 DNA sequence: TGTGCCAGCAGAACCGGACAGGGGCTAAGGGGCTACACCTTC. This encodes CASRTGQGLRGYTF. The chain has TRBV6-6 and TRBJ1-2; TRBD1 matches 9 bases. The CDR3 runs to 14 residues. CDR1 is MNHNY, CDR2 SVGAGI, per germline (reference sequence). Germline trimming cut 6 bases from V and 8 bases from J; bases unmatched to any gene: 10.

The chain recombines TRBV5-1 with TRBJ2-7; a possible D gene is TRBD1 (6 bases). Trimming removed 3 bases from V and 2 bases from J, with 15 bases in between. Per germline, CDR1 SGHRS and CDR2 YFSETQ. The CDR3 is 15 residues long. CDR3 in amino acids: CASSYTGLGTYEQYF. CDR3 in DNA: TGCGCCAGCAGCTATACAGGGTTGGGGACCTACGAGCAGTACTTC. The variable domain in full, with the rest retrieved from reference TRBV5-1 and TRBJ2-7, is KAGVTQTPRYLIKTRGQQVTLSCSPISGHRSVSWYQQTPGQGLQFLFEYFSETQRNKGNFPGRFSGRQFSNSRSEMNVSTLELGDSALYLCASSYTGLGTYEQYFGPGTRLTVT.

The chain employs TRBV7-9 and TRBJ2-7; D uncertain. With 3 bases removed from V and 6 bases from J, the gap between germline ends came to 18 bases. Germline CDR1 SEHNR, CDR2 FQNEAQ (reference sequence). This CDR3 spans 15 amino acids. CDR3 loop: CASSLELDVDGEQYF. In nucleotides, the CDR3 is TGTGCCAGCAGCTTGGAGCTAGACGTCGACGGCGAGCAGTACTTC.

The chain employs TRBV7-6 and TRBJ2-7, with D perhaps TRBD1 or TRBD2 (5 bases each). The germline gives CDR1 SGHVS, CDR2 FNYEAQ. V was trimmed by 5 bases and J by 1 base, leaving 15 bases between them. The CDR3 is 15 amino acids. The CDR3 nucleotides read TGTGCCAGCAGCATTGCCCGGGACGGTTCCTACGAGCAGTACTTC. Its protein product is CASSIARDGSYEQYF.

This chain uses TRBV7-9 with TRBJ2-7; TRBD1 aligns across 8 bases. The CDR3 extends over 14 amino acids. With 4 bases clipped from V and 5 bases from J, the junction kept 7 bases outside the gene matches. Looked up from germline, CDR1 is SEHNR and CDR2 is FQNEAQ (reference sequence). The CDR3 DNA reads TGTGCCAGCAGCTACCGAGACAGGGGAAACGAGCAGTACTTC. Protein product: CASSYRDRGNEQYF.

CDR3 region: CASSLPRTGDYEQYF. Here the CDR3 DNA reads TGTGCCAGCAGCTTGCCGAGGACAGGGGACTACGAGCAGTACTTC. This rearrangement joins TRBV5-4 to TRBJ2-7, with 9 bases identical to TRBD1. Germline V lookup: CDR1 SGHNT, CDR2 YYREEE (reference sequence). V trimming: 1 base; J trimming: 3 bases; junction bases outside the gene matches: 5. This CDR3 is 15 amino acids long. Variable domain in full (rest from reference TRBV5-4 and TRBJ2-7): ETGVTQSPTHLIKTRGQQVTLRCSSQSGHNTVSWYQQALGQGPQFIFQYYREEENGRGNFPPRFSGLQFPNYSSELNVNALELDDSALYLCASSLPRTGDYEQYFGPGTRLTVT.